One TCR beta chain is described in this entry. This entry comes from a study of T cell changes during pregnancy in multiple sclerosis. The CDR3 totals 14 residues. Germline CDR1 and CDR2: MGHRA and YSYEKL. The ends lost 4 bases at V and 2 bases at J; junction bases unmatched: 3. The data were produced by immunoSEQ multiplex PCR, yet TCRdb's version contains in-frame clones alone and is incomplete. The repertoire holds 30,000 to 35,000 clones, with around 90% as singletons. The sequencing used CD8+ T cells from peripheral blood mononuclear cells, collected in the third trimester of pregnancy. The chain has TRBV4-1 and TRBJ2-7; 9 bases match TRBD1. The TCR was taken from a female donor with multiple sclerosis, enrolled in a pregnancy study. CDR3 DNA sequence: TGCGCCAGCAGCCCGGGACAGGGAGCCTACGAGCAGTACTTC. Its protein product is CASSPGQGAYEQYF.